The 10 T cell receptor beta chains below come from one sample, sequenced in a study of blood T cell repertoires in COVID-19. The method was immunoSEQ multiplex PCR; TCRdb's version includes in-frame clones alone and lacks a portion of them. The sample holds about 160,000 clones, approximately 88% seen once. Sequencing used peripheral blood. The receptors derive from a woman aged 60-70 years with acute or convalescent COVID-19.

The chain has TRBV2 and TRBJ1-2; 9 bases agree with TRBD1. The CDR3 sequence is 13 residues long. Germline CDR1 SNHLY, CDR2 FYNNEI. J gave up 6 bases and V 8 bases, and 7 bases lay outside the gene matches. The DNA for the CDR3 is TGTGCCAGCCTGGACAGGGGACTAAATGGCTACACCTTC. It codes for CASLDRGLNGYTF.

The chain links TRBV7-9 to TRBJ1-3; 7 nucleotides line up with TRBD1. CDR3 length equals 14 residues. In germline, CDR1 is SEHNR, CDR2 FQNEAQ (reference sequence). Unmatched junction bases numbered 2, after V lost 5 bases and J lost 1 base. The CDR3 sequence: CASSATGSGNTIYF. CDR3 in DNA: TGTGCCAGCAGCGCGACAGGGTCTGGAAACACCATATATTTT.

This clone was detected only once. J is TRBJ2-1 and V is TRBV18, with 9 bases fitting TRBD1. V trimming: 0 bases; J trimming: 2 bases; junction bases outside the gene matches: 2. The V gene's germline CDR1 is KGHSH and CDR2 LQKENI. CDR3 length: 16 residues. The CDR3 coding sequence is TGTGCCAGCTCACCACCTGGGACAGGGCCCTACAATGAGCAGTTCTTC. Its protein is CASSPPGTGPYNEQFF.

The V call is TRBV21-1, the J call TRBJ2-7; whether TRBD1, the table's D call, matches the DNA was not checked. TRBV21-1 is recorded as a pseudogene. This CDR3 comprises 17 residues. This CDR3 reads CASSKGPDRVSPYEQYF. CDR3 coding DNA: TGTGCCAGCAGCAAAGGCCCGGACAGGGTCTCCCCCTACGAGCAGTACTTC.

The chain is built from TRBV5-1 and TRBJ1-5, with D tentatively TRBD1 (5 bases). V was clipped by 0 bases and J by 9 bases, with 13 bases between them. CDR1 SGHRS and CDR2 YFSETQ come from the germline V gene. The CDR3 totals 14 residues. CDR3 in amino acids: CASSLDRLDGPQHF. The CDR3 DNA reads TGCGCCAGCAGCTTGGACAGGCTAGATGGGCCCCAGCATTTT.

This chain connects TRBV6-6 to TRBJ2-7; D call uncertain. The germline CDR1 and CDR2 sequences are MNHNY and SVGAGI (reference sequence). The germline V and J ends were trimmed by 4 bases and 3 bases, with 7 bases remaining between them. This CDR3 contains 12 residues. The CDR3 bases are TGTGCCAGCAGTTCCCAACACTACGAGCAGTACTTC. Protein: CASSSQHYEQYF.

The chain has TRBV6-5 and TRBJ2-3, with D unresolved. Looked up from germline, CDR1 is MNHEY and CDR2 is SVGAGI. Between the trimmed V and J ends, which lost 7 bases and 4 bases, there was a span of 12 bases. The CDR3 has 13 residues. The CDR3 bases are TGTGCCAGCACCCCGACGGGTCCAGATACGCAGTATTTT. Encoded protein: CASTPTGPDTQYF.

The V call is TRBV28, the J call TRBJ2-5; TRBD2 aligns across 10 bases. Germline CDR1 reads MDHEN; CDR2 reads SYDVKM. V trimming: 4 bases; J trimming: 7 bases; junction bases outside the gene matches: 9. CDR3 size: 15 residues. As DNA, the CDR3 is TGTGCCAGCAGTTCTCCGACTAGCGGGTGGGGGACCCAGTACTTC. This encodes CASSSPTSGWGTQYF.

V and J are TRBV14 and TRBJ1-4; D might be TRBD1 (5 bases). V lost 2 bases, J lost 7 bases, and 20 bases lay in between. This CDR3 is built from 17 residues. Germline values: CDR1 SGHDN, CDR2 FVKESK. CDR3 loop: CASSQKKRGYVAEKLFF. The CDR3, as DNA: TGTGCCAGCAGCCAAAAAAAACGGGGGTATGTCGCTGAAAAACTGTTTTTT.

The V and J genes are TRBV6-5 and TRBJ1-2; TRBD1 might be the D (5 bases). Per the germline V gene, CDR1 is MNHEY and CDR2 is SVGAGI. Trimming left V 7 bases short and J 3 bases short, with 15 bases between. The CDR3 length is 14 residues. This CDR3 reads CASKFRDSYYGYTF. CDR3 DNA sequence: TGTGCCAGCAAATTCCGGGACTCATACTATGGCTACACCTTC.